This T cell receptor beta chain was captured by sequencing in a study of shared T cell receptors in the human thymus. Profiling relied on immunoSEQ multiplex PCR, and the TCRdb table lists in-frame clones only, not all of them. The sample shows about 540,000 clones, about four fifths of them seen only once. The sample holds a few counts of this clone. J was trimmed by 6 bases and V by 3 bases; bases with no gene match: 8. The CDR3 extends over 15 amino acids. Germline values: CDR1 LNHNV, CDR2 YYDKDF (reference sequence). These data were also reused for a study on human thymus T cells.

V usage is TRBV15 and J usage is TRBJ1-2, with 9 bases lining up with TRBD1. The material sequenced was thymocytes. This TCR was sampled from a boy in the first two years of life with a congenital heart defect. CDR3 bases: TGTGCCACCAGCAGCGATGGCGGGACAGGGAATGGCTACACCTTC. This translates into CATSSDGGTGNGYTF.